This T cell receptor beta chain was profiled in a study of CD8 T cells in Susac syndrome. With random hexamers, reverse transcription was performed on roughly 0.5 to 1 ug of RNA. Via MiXCR, TCRdb re-called the immunoSEQ multiplex PCR reads, giving one row per CDR3 protein. This table holds some 160,000 distinct CDR3 sequences, under 95% found once. Recently defined diagnostic criteria for definite or probable disease were fulfilled by Susac syndrome patients. J gave up 1 base and V 4 bases, and 4 bases lay outside the gene matches. In germline, CDR1 is SNHLY, CDR2 FYNNEI. The CDR3 sequence is 14 residues long. To note about this clonotype: Its antigen is currently unknown.

Findings and caveats of the study: The CD4+ T cell repertoires in Susac syndrome did not show any clonal expansion.

Sequenced sample: CD4+ T cells from PBMCs. The chain recombines TRBV2 with TRBJ2-7; 7 bases fit TRBD2. This TCR was sampled from a human donor with Susac syndrome. The CDR3 region is CASSAGGDSYEQYF. The CDR3 DNA reads as TGTGCCAGCAGTGCGGGGGGTGATTCCTACGAGCAGTACTTC.